The next 20 T cell receptor beta chains were all read from a single sample in a study of T-cell reconstitution after alpha-beta-depleted transplantation in children. TCRbeta library construction was performed incorporating unique molecular identifiers. Each CDR3 protein is one row after TCRdb ran MiXCR on the PCR reads. Among around 420,000 distinct CDR3 sequences listed, around 16% were seen once. Specimen: PBMCs, mostly from graft donor cells, collected 360 days after TCRalphabeta/CD19-depleted stem cell transplant. The receptor set was obtained from a boy under three years old who had a stem cell transplant for Wiskott-Aldrich syndrome, so the T cells may come from the graft donor.

This clonotype is a singleton in its sample. The chain combines TRBV29-1 with TRBJ1-2; weak D call: TRBD1 (5 bases). V was trimmed by 2 bases and J by 4 bases, leaving 17 bases between them. CDR3 length: 15 residues. Germline V gives CDR1 SQVTM, CDR2 ANQGSEA. DNA of the CDR3: TGCAGCGTTGAATGGGGCGTAGGGGCAGTCTATGGCTACACCTTC. The encoded protein is CSVEWGVGAVYGYTF.

The chain carries TRBV29-1 and TRBJ1-6; TRBD1 might be the D (5 bases). The CDR3 contains 18 residues. The ends were cut back, 8 bases at V and 8 bases at J, with 31 bases in the middle. Per the germline V gene, CDR1 is SQVTM and CDR2 is ANQGSEA. The CDR3 DNA follows: TGCAGCTGCCAGGATGGCCCAGGGAACGGCAGGGCTGATTCACCCCTCCACTTT. It encodes CSCQDGPGNGRADSPLHF.

The chain uses TRBV18 and TRBJ2-7, with 8 nucleotides matching TRBD2. Germline V CDR1 and CDR2: KGHSH, LQKENI. There are 16 residues in the CDR3. Germline trimming cut 1 base from V and 2 bases from J; bases unmatched to any gene: 7. In nucleotides, the CDR3 is TGTGCCAGCTCACCACTACCGGGACTAGGTCCCTACGAGCAGTACTTC. Translation: CASSPLPGLGPYEQYF.

The rearrangement joins TRBV7-9 to TRBJ2-5; D perhaps matches TRBD2 (5 bases). Germline CDR1 reads SEHNR; CDR2 reads FQNEAQ (reference sequence). Trimming stripped 5 bases from V and 4 bases from J, with 17 bases between. There are 15 residues in the CDR3. The CDR3 protein is CASSPPDFWGETQYF. The CDR3 nucleotides are TGTGCCAGCAGCCCCCCGGACTTCTGGGGAGAGACCCAGTACTTC.

CDR3 sequence (DNA): TGTGCCAGCAGCTTGAGAACAGGGGCGGGGAGAGAGACCCAGTACTTC. Protein: CASSLRTGAGRETQYF. The chain combines TRBV7-9 with TRBJ2-5, with D possibly matching TRBD1 (7 bases). Trimming shortened V by 3 bases and J by 4 bases, and 18 bases separated the two germline ends. The CDR3 covers 16 residues. Germline CDR1 SEHNR, CDR2 FQNEAQ (reference sequence).

This clonotype was observed a handful of times. V is TRBV12-3 or TRBV12-4 and J is TRBJ2-5; D is ambiguous. Trimming shortened V by 7 bases and J by 8 bases, and 20 bases separated the two germline ends. The CDR3 totals 14 residues. CDR3 amino acids: CASTVLGKMATQYF. The CDR3 bases are TGTGCCAGCACCGTATTGGGCAAGATGGCTACCCAGTACTTC.

This clonotype was seen a few times. CDR3 in DNA: TGTGCCACGTCGACGCGGACGACTAGTCAACGCACAGATACGCAGTATTTT. It specifies CATSTRTTSQRTDTQYF. V usage is TRBV10-3 and J usage is TRBJ2-3, with TRBD2 as a possible D gene (6 bases). This CDR3 has 17 amino acids. Germline V CDR1 and CDR2: ENHRY, SYGVKD. The V and J ends lost 10 bases and 1 base respectively, with 24 bases between them.

The chain links TRBV4-3 to TRBJ2-1; weak D call: TRBD1 (6 bases). The V end lost 1 base, the J end lost 4 bases, and 20 bases lay between the germline ends. CDR3 size: 18 residues. The germline CDR1 and CDR2 sequences are LGHNA and YSLEER. CDR3 nucleotides: TGCGCCAGCAGCCAAGCCCCCCACAGGGTGGTGGGATACAATGAGCAGTTCTTC. Translating it yields CASSQAPHRVVGYNEQFF.

V usage is TRBV3-1 and J usage is TRBJ2-4, with TRBD2 matching 8 bases. This CDR3 comprises 16 residues. Germline CDR1 LGHDT, CDR2 YNNKEL (reference sequence). Unmatched junction bases numbered 7, after V lost 0 bases and J lost 6 bases. The CDR3 region has the DNA TGTGCCAGCAGCCAAGAAGGAACTAGCGGCATAAACATTCAGTACTTC. Translating gives CASSQEGTSGINIQYF.

There are many counts of this clonotype. This chain joins TRBV12-3 or TRBV12-4 and TRBJ2-6, with 9 bases aligning to TRBD1. After removal of 3 bases from V and 0 bases from J, the junction contained 3 bases not matched to a gene. The CDR3 sequence is 17 residues long. The chain's CDR3 is CASSLGQGDSGANVLTF. The CDR3 coding sequence is TGTGCCAGCAGTTTGGGACAGGGAGACTCTGGGGCCAACGTCCTGACTTTC.

The V and J genes are TRBV24-1 and TRBJ2-2; unclear D gene. The CDR3 spans 17 residues. Germline values: CDR1 KGHDR, CDR2 SFDVKD. Trimming took off 0 bases at V and 0 bases at J, with 10 bases between the two ends. The CDR3 loop reads CATSDLGQAPNTGELFF. The CDR3 nucleotides read TGTGCCACCAGTGATTTGGGCCAGGCGCCGAACACCGGGGAGCTGTTTTTT.

This clonotype was found a few times. This chain links TRBV6-1 with TRBJ2-1, with D maybe TRBD1 (7 bases). There are 14 residues in the CDR3. V lost 8 bases to trimming and J lost 2 bases, with 13 bases between them. Germline V gives CDR1 MNHNS, CDR2 SASEGT. CDR3 in DNA: TGTGCCAGCCACCGGGGGACAGCCTACAATGAGCAGTTCTTC. This sequence encodes CASHRGTAYNEQFF.

The chain has TRBV7-9 and TRBJ2-5; perhaps TRBD1 as D (5 bases). V gave up 2 bases and J gave up 0 bases, with 7 bases separating them. Germline CDR1 reads SEHNR; CDR2 reads FQNEAQ (reference sequence). CDR3 length: 14 residues. In nucleotides, the CDR3 is TGTGCCAGCAGCTTATCAGGGTACCAAGAGACCCAGTACTTC. It yields the protein CASSLSGYQETQYF.

This chain connects TRBV10-3 to TRBJ2-5, with D possibly TRBD1 on 6 matching bases. This CDR3 has 13 amino acids. The V gene lost 6 bases and the J gene lost 5 bases, with 13 bases spanning the gap. Germline V gene sequence: CDR1 ENHRY, CDR2 SYGVKD. The CDR3: CAISKQGMETQYF. In DNA, the CDR3 is TGTGCCATCAGCAAACAGGGAATGGAGACCCAGTACTTC.

The chain carries TRBV11-2 and TRBJ2-7; 9 bases align to TRBD2. This CDR3 spans 19 amino acids. Germline loops: CDR1 SGHAT, CDR2 FQNNGV. Trimming took 0 bases from V and 1 from J; bases not matched to a gene: 13. CDR3 residues: CASSLDWRWALAGSYEQYF. CDR3 sequence (DNA): TGTGCCAGCAGCTTAGATTGGCGCTGGGCGCTAGCGGGATCCTACGAGCAGTACTTC.

This clonotype was counted at least ten times. The rearrangement joins TRBV2 to TRBJ2-5; tentatively, D is TRBD2 (5 bases). Trimming stripped 6 bases from V and 1 base from J, with 6 bases between. Germline V lookup: CDR1 SNHLY, CDR2 FYNNEI. This CDR3 has 12 residues. CDR3 residues: CASSRGQETQYF. CDR3 in DNA: TGTGCCAGCAGCCGGGGCCAAGAGACCCAGTACTTC.

This chain uses TRBV5-1 with TRBJ2-2, with TRBD1 matching over 8 bases. Germline CDR1 and CDR2: SGHRS and YFSETQ. With V trimmed by 2 bases and J by 1 base, 4 bases remained unmatched. The CDR3 runs to 16 residues. CDR3 loop: CASSFGQGGNTGELFF. The CDR3 region has the DNA TGCGCCAGCAGCTTCGGACAGGGCGGGAACACCGGGGAGCTGTTTTTT.

This clonotype appeared a few times. The V call is TRBV3-1, the J call TRBJ2-3; D gene ambiguous. This CDR3 is 16 amino acids long. Trimming removed 4 bases at V and 2 bases at J, with 16 bases between. Germline V lookup: CDR1 LGHDT, CDR2 YNNKEL (reference sequence). The DNA of the CDR3 is TGTGCCAGCAGCCTTACCCCCACCTCTTACACAGATACGCAGTATTTT. Its protein product is CASSLTPTSYTDTQYF.

The gene calls are TRBV7-8 and TRBJ2-1; D ambiguous. The CDR3 totals 16 residues. V dropped 5 bases and J dropped 0 bases, with 14 bases sitting between them. From germline, CDR1 is SGHVS and CDR2 FQNEAQ. CDR3 DNA: TGTGCCAGCAGCCGAGACCCCGGGTACTCCTACAATGAGCAGTTCTTC. Protein: CASSRDPGYSYNEQFF.

This clonotype was observed a few times. This chain links TRBV12-3 or TRBV12-4 with TRBJ1-4; D unclear. This CDR3 region has 15 residues. Deletions cut 0 bases from V and 10 bases from J, with 15 bases between. The CDR3 region is CASSLASPVVGKLFF. CDR3 in DNA: TGTGCCAGCAGTTTAGCGTCACCCGTGGTAGGAAAACTGTTTTTT.